This entry lists 28 T cell receptor beta chains sequenced from one sample in a study of identical twins. Each CDR3 protein is one row after TCRdb ran MiXCR on the 5' RACE reads. The data hold 200,000 to 250,000 distinct CDR3 sequences, with 7.5% observed a single time. This sample also appeared in a second study, on yellow fever vaccine responses in identical twins.

The sequencing input was memory (CD45RO+) T cells sorted from blood. The receptor source for this set is a woman in her late teens or twenties in good health.

This clonotype has just a few counts. The genes are TRBV7-3 and TRBJ1-1, with TRBD1 matching over 8 bases. The junction had 4 bases not matched to a gene; V was cut back by 3 bases and J by 4 bases. Germline V lookup: CDR1 SGHTA, CDR2 FQGTGA. CDR3 length: 14 amino acids. The CDR3, as DNA: TGTGCCAGCAGCTTCAGAACAGGGGGCACTGAAGCTTTCTTT. It translates to CASSFRTGGTEAFF.

This clonotype has ten or more counts. J is TRBJ2-7 and V is TRBV7-2; 7 bases fit TRBD1. The junction had 6 bases not matched to a gene; V was cut back by 4 bases and J by 0 bases. The CDR3 spans 15 residues. Germline V gene sequence: CDR1 SGHTA, CDR2 FQGNSA. CDR3 nucleotide sequence: TGTGCCAGCAGCTCGTACAGGGGTCTCTCCTACGAGCAGTACTTC. It yields the protein CASSSYRGLSYEQYF.

This clonotype was seen only a few times. CDR3: CASSPLDRGLDTEAFF. In DNA form, the CDR3 reads TGTGCCAGCAGCCCCTTGGACAGGGGGCTTGACACTGAAGCTTTCTTT. The V gene is TRBV27, the J gene TRBJ1-1; 11 bases align to TRBD1. V lost 6 bases, J lost 3 bases, and 9 bases stayed unmatched. CDR3 length: 16 amino acids. Germline CDR1 MNHEY, CDR2 SMNVEV (reference sequence).

This clonotype has at least ten counts. This sequence joins TRBV7-2 and TRBJ2-3; D is possibly TRBD2 (6 bases). The V end was cut by 1 base, the J end by 8 bases, with 10 bases between. The CDR3 has 13 residues. Per the germline V gene, CDR1 is SGHTA and CDR2 is FQGNSA. CDR3 residues: CASSLGEEGTQYF. In DNA, the CDR3 is TGTGCCAGCAGCTTAGGGGAGGAGGGTACGCAGTATTTT.

V gene TRBV24-1 combines with J gene TRBJ2-1; D assignment may be TRBD1 or TRBD2 (5 bases each). Germline CDR1 KGHDR, CDR2 SFDVKD. The CDR3 consists of 19 residues. Trimming pared 2 bases from V and 0 bases from J, leaving 19 bases between. CDR3 region: CATSDSPKGSYSSYNEQFF. The CDR3 DNA reads TGTGCCACCAGTGATTCCCCAAAGGGGAGCTACAGCTCCTACAATGAGCAGTTCTTC.

V usage is TRBV11-1 and J usage is TRBJ2-1; 11 bases map to TRBD2. With 4 bases clipped from V and 6 bases from J, the junction kept 8 bases outside the gene matches. CDR1 SGHAT and CDR2 FQDESV come from the germline V gene (reference sequence). The CDR3 covers 16 residues. The CDR3 sequence is CASSYLSGGATNEQFF. The CDR3 DNA follows: TGTGCCAGCAGCTACCTTAGCGGGGGGGCCACCAATGAGCAGTTCTTC.

The chain is built from TRBV12-3 or TRBV12-4 and TRBJ2-5, with 11 bases aligning to TRBD2. There are 15 residues in the CDR3. V dropped 4 bases and J dropped 3; count of bases not matched to a gene: 4. The CDR3 sequence: CASSSTSGIKETQYF. CDR3 DNA: TGTGCCAGCAGTTCGACTAGCGGGATAAAAGAGACCCAGTACTTC.

The genes are TRBV5-1 and TRBJ1-6; the match to TRBD1 covers 9 bases. The CDR3 is 16 amino acids. Germline CDR1 and CDR2: SGHRS and YFSETQ. V lost 4 bases, J lost 5 bases, and 7 bases stayed unmatched. For the CDR3, the DNA is TGCGCCAGCAGCCCCGGGACAGGGTGGGATAATTCACCCCTCCACTTT. This sequence encodes CASSPGTGWDNSPLHF. The full variable domain, rest sourced from reference TRBV5-1 and TRBJ1-6, is KAGVTQTPRYLIKTRGQQVTLSCSPISGHRSVSWYQQTPGQGLQFLFEYFSETQRNKGNFPGRFSGRQFSNSRSEMNVSTLELGDSALYLCASSPGTGWDNSPLHFGNGTRLTVT.

This clonotype came up many times. The gene calls are TRBV12-3 or TRBV12-4 and TRBJ2-1; possibly TRBD1 for D (5 bases). V was pared by 1 base and J by 2 bases, with 9 bases between. CDR3 length: 15 amino acids. CDR3 DNA: TGTGCCAGCAGTTTAGGGACAAGGGCCTACAATGAGCAGTTCTTC. This sequence encodes CASSLGTRAYNEQFF.

This clonotype was counted at least ten times. V usage is TRBV5-1 and J usage is TRBJ2-2, with D perhaps matching TRBD1 or TRBD2 (5 bases each). Germline V gene lookup returns CDR1 SGHRS and CDR2 YFSETQ. The CDR3 sequence is 15 residues long. Trimming stripped 2 bases from V and 3 bases from J, with 11 bases between. DNA for the CDR3: TGCGCCAGCAGCTTTGGGGACGAGGACACCGGGGAGCTGTTTTTT. Its protein product is CASSFGDEDTGELFF.

V usage is TRBV2 and J usage is TRBJ1-3; 9 bases map to TRBD1. V was clipped by 4 bases and J by 5 bases; unmatched bases: 3. Germline loops: CDR1 SNHLY, CDR2 FYNNEI. This CDR3 has 14 amino acids. The CDR3 region has the DNA TGTGCCAGCAGTGTGGGACAGGGTAGAAACACCATATATTTT. Residues: CASSVGQGRNTIYF.

The chain recombines TRBV20-1 with TRBJ1-5; possible D gene TRBD1, 6 bases. The CDR3 has 16 residues. The V gene lost 3 bases and the J gene lost 1 base, with 16 bases spanning the gap. Germline V gene data show CDR1 as DFQATT and CDR2 as SNEGSKA (reference sequence). In DNA, the CDR3 is TGCAGTGCTAGTTTTAAGGAGACAGGAAGCAATCAGCCCCAGCATTTT. Translation: CSASFKETGSNQPQHF.

This clonotype was seen at least ten times. This chain links TRBV5-6 with TRBJ2-1, with TRBD2 matching 7 bases. The CDR3 has 14 amino acids. The germline gives CDR1 SGHDT, CDR2 YYEEEE. V lost 2 bases and J lost 4; bases outside the gene matches: 3. The CDR3 nucleotides are TGTGCCAGCAGCTTCACTAGCGCTTACAATGAGCAGTTCTTC. Protein product: CASSFTSAYNEQFF.

This clonotype came up a few times. The CDR3 nucleotides are TGTGCCACCAGCAGGTTAGCGGGAGGGGCTGGGCAGTTCTTC. This gives the protein CATSRLAGGAGQFF. The chain uses TRBV15 and TRBJ2-1; 11 bases map to TRBD2. V shed 3 bases and J 12 bases; nucleotides not matched to a gene: 7. Germline V gene sequence: CDR1 LNHNV, CDR2 YYDKDF (reference sequence). The CDR3 is 14 residues long.

This clonotype has ten or more counts. The chain combines TRBV10-3 with TRBJ2-1; D not certain. This CDR3 comprises 11 residues. V shed 0 bases and J shed 8 bases, with 2 bases lying between them. Germline values: CDR1 ENHRY, CDR2 SYGVKD. CDR3 DNA sequence: TGTGCCATCAGTGAGTCGGATGAGCAGTTCTTC. It is translated as CAISESDEQFF.

This clonotype came up a few times. This sequence joins TRBV24-1 and TRBJ2-3, with D perhaps matching TRBD2 (6 bases). The germline gives CDR1 KGHDR, CDR2 SFDVKD. Trimming removed 1 base at V and 8 bases at J, with 12 bases between. This CDR3 spans 14 amino acids. The CDR3 reads CATSDFPPEGTQYF. Here the CDR3 DNA reads TGTGCCACCAGTGATTTCCCCCCGGAGGGTACGCAGTATTTT.

The chain combines TRBV6-1 with TRBJ2-7; D not resolved. Trimming took 5 bases from V and 3 from J, leaving 14 bases between them. This CDR3 has 14 amino acids. Looked up from germline, CDR1 is MNHNS and CDR2 is SASEGT. The CDR3 sequence: CASSPKGPYYEQYF. The CDR3 DNA reads TGTGCCAGCAGTCCCAAAGGGCCCTACTACGAGCAGTACTTC.

This clonotype was detected a few times. This rearrangement joins TRBV5-6 to TRBJ2-5, with D perhaps matching TRBD2 (6 bases). The CDR3 covers 15 residues. V dropped 0 bases and J dropped 5 bases, with 14 bases sitting between them. CDR1 is SGHDT, CDR2 YYEEEE, per germline. The CDR3 loop is CASSLVGTPGETQYF. As DNA, the CDR3 is TGTGCCAGCAGCTTGGTGGGGACTCCCGGGGAGACCCAGTACTTC. Together with reference TRBV5-6 and TRBJ2-5, the CDR3 gives the full variable domain: DAGVTQSPTHLIKTRGQQVTLRCSPKSGHDTVSWYQQALGQGPQFIFQYYEEEERQRGNFPDRFSGHQFPNYSSELNVNALLLGDSALYLCASSLVGTPGETQYFGPGTRLLVL.

This clonotype came up a few times. This sequence joins TRBV30 and TRBJ1-2, with a possible D match to TRBD1 (5 bases). The CDR3 extends over 11 amino acids. Germline loops: CDR1 GTSNPN, CDR2 SVGIG (reference sequence). The V end lost 3 bases, the J end lost 8 bases, and 10 bases lay between the germline ends. The CDR3 sequence is CAWSGAGGYTF. CDR3 nucleotide sequence: TGTGCCTGGAGCGGGGCGGGAGGCTACACCTTC.

This rearrangement joins TRBV19 to TRBJ2-2, with D perhaps matching TRBD2 (7 bases). V gave up 1 base and J gave up 5 bases, with 14 bases separating them. Per germline, CDR1 LNHDA and CDR2 SQIVND (reference sequence). The CDR3 consists of 16 residues. The CDR3 region is CASSIVRGAGTGELFF. In DNA form, the CDR3 reads TGTGCCAGTAGTATAGTTCGGGGGGCCGGAACCGGGGAGCTGTTTTTT.

The V and J genes are TRBV7-9 and TRBJ1-6; D is possibly TRBD1 (5 bases). CDR1 is SEHNR, CDR2 FQNEAQ, per germline (reference sequence). Trimming cost V 3 bases and J 5 bases, with 8 bases left between them. This CDR3 comprises 14 residues. This CDR3 is CASSFAGNNSPLHF. As DNA, the CDR3 is TGTGCCAGCAGCTTTGCAGGGAATAATTCACCCCTCCACTTT. The variable domain in full, with the rest retrieved from reference TRBV7-9 and TRBJ1-6, is DTGVSQNPRHKITKRGQNVTFRCDPISEHNRLYWYRQTLGQGPEFLTYFQNEAQLEKSRLLSDRFSAERPKGSFSTLEIQRTEQGDSAMYLCASSFAGNNSPLHFGNGTRLTVT.

V and J are TRBV5-1 and TRBJ1-1, with D possibly matching TRBD1 (5 bases). The CDR3 length is 17 residues. Germline V CDR1 and CDR2: SGHRS, YFSETQ. V was clipped by 0 bases and J by 3 bases, with 18 bases between them. The CDR3 region has the DNA TGCGCCAGCAGCTTGGAGATTGGGGACCCGGGGGACACTGAAGCTTTCTTT. Translating gives CASSLEIGDPGDTEAFF.

This clonotype has a count of ten or more. This chain links TRBV5-1 with TRBJ2-1; the match to TRBD2 covers 7 bases. With 4 bases clipped from V and 0 bases from J, the junction kept 4 bases outside the gene matches. Germline loops: CDR1 SGHRS, CDR2 YFSETQ. The CDR3 is made up of 15 amino acids. The CDR3 nucleotides are TGCGCCAGCAGCACCACTAGCGTCTCCTACAATGAGCAGTTCTTC. This codes for CASSTTSVSYNEQFF.

CDR3 nucleotides: TGTGCCAGCAGCGTAGCTAGCGGATACACAGATACGCAGTATTTT. Protein sequence: CASSVASGYTDTQYF. The chain is built from TRBV9 and TRBJ2-3, with 7 bases aligning to TRBD2. The CDR3 totals 15 residues. The J segment lost 2 bases and the V segment lost 0 bases, leaving 3 bases of the junction unmatched. Per the germline V gene, CDR1 is SGDLS and CDR2 is YYNGEE.

The sample holds a few counts of this clonotype. One end of the junction fails to match germline, which may point to a read error. The rearrangement links TRBV6-1 to TRBJ2-7; D may be TRBD1 (6 bases). The CDR3 is 11 residues long. Germline assignment: CDR1 MNHNS and CDR2 SASEGT. CDR3 in amino acids: CASSGRQEGLF. The CDR3 bases are TGTGCCAGCAGTGGCCGACAGGAAGGGCTCTTC.

This clonotype has just a few counts. The rearrangement uses TRBV5-1 and TRBJ2-2, with 7 bases lining up with TRBD1. The junction had 5 bases not matched to a gene; V was cut back by 5 bases and J by 1 base. CDR3 size: 15 residues. Germline assignment: CDR1 SGHRS and CDR2 YFSETQ. As DNA, the CDR3 is TGCGCCAGCAGTTCAGGGGGATGGAACACCGGGGAGCTGTTTTTT. Its translation is CASSSGGWNTGELFF.

This clonotype was observed a few times. The rearrangement joins TRBV20-1 to TRBJ2-7, with D uncertain. Germline V gene data show CDR1 as DFQATT and CDR2 as SNEGSKA (reference sequence). The V end was cut by 5 bases, the J end by 5 bases, with 10 bases between. This CDR3 contains 11 residues. CDR3 sequence: CSAPKVHEQYF. For the CDR3, the DNA is TGCAGTGCTCCTAAGGTCCACGAGCAGTACTTC.

This clonotype turned up a few times. This sequence joins TRBV5-1 and TRBJ2-6; D perhaps matches TRBD2 (6 bases). The germline V gene has CDR1 SGHRS and CDR2 YFSETQ. The V gene lost 3 bases and the J gene lost 4 bases, with 11 bases spanning the gap. This CDR3 has 15 amino acids. DNA for the CDR3: TGCGCCAGCAGCTCGGGGGAACGAGGGGCCAACGTCCTGACTTTC. It translates to CASSSGERGANVLTF.